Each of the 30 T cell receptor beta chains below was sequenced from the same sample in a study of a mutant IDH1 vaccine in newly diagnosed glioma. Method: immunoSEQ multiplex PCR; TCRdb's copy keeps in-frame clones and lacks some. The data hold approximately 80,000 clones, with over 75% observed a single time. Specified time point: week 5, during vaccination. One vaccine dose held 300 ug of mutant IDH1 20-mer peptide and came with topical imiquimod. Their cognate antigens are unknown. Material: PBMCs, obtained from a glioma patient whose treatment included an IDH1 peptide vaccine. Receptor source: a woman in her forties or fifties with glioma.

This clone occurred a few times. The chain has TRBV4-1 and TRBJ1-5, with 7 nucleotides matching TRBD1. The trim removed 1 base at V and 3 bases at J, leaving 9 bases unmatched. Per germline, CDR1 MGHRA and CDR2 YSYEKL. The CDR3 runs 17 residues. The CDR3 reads CASSQGLAGGYNQPQHF. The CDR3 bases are TGCGCCAGCAGCCAAGGATTGGCAGGGGGTTACAATCAGCCCCAGCATTTT.

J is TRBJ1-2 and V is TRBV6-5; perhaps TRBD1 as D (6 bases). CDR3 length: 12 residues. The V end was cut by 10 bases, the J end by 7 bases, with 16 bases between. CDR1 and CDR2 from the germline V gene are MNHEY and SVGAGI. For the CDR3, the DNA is TGTGCCACCTACAGGGATTGGTCTGGCTACACCTTC. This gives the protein CATYRDWSGYTF.

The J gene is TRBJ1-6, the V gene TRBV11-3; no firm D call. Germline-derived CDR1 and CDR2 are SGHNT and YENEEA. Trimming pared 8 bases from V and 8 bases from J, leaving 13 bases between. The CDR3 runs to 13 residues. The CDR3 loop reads CASSKGRDSPLHF. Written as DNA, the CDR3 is TGTGCCAGCTCCAAGGGCAGAGATTCACCCCTCCACTTT.

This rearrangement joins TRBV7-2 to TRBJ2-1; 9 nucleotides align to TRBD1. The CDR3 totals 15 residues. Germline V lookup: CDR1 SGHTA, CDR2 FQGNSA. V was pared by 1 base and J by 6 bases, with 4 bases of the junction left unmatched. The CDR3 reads CASSLGQGDLNEQFF. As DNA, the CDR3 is TGTGCCAGCAGCTTAGGACAGGGGGACCTCAATGAGCAGTTCTTC. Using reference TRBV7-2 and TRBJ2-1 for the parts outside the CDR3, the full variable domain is GAGVSQSPSNKVTEKGKDVELRCDPISGHTALYWYRQSLGQGLEFLIYFQGNSAPDKSGLPSDRFSAERTGGSVSTLTIQRTQQEDSAVYLCASSLGQGDLNEQFFGPGTRLTVL.

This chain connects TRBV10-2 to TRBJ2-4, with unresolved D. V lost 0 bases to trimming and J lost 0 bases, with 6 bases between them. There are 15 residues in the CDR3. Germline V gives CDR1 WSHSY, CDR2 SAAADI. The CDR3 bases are TGCGCCAGCAGTGAGTCTATCCTAGCCAAAAACATTCAGTACTTC. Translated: CASSESILAKNIQYF.

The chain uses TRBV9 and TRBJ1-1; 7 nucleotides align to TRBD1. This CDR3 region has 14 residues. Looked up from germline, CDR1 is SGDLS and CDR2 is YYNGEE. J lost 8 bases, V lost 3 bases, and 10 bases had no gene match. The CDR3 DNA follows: TGTGCCAGCAGCGGACTCGACAGGGCGGGGGAAGCTTTCTTT. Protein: CASSGLDRAGEAFF. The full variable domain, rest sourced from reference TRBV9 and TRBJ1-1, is DSGVTQTPKHLITATGQRVTLRCSPRSGDLSVYWYQQSLDQGLQFLIQYYNGEERAKGNILERFSAQQFPDLHSELNLSSLELGDSALYFCASSGLDRAGEAFFGQGTRLTVV.

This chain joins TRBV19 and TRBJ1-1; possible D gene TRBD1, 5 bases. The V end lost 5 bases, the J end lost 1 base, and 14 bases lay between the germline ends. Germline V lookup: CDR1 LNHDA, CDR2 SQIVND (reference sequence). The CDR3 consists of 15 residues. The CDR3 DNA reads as TGTGCCAGTAGTTCCCGAGGAGGGGCGAACACTGAAGCTTTCTTT. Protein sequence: CASSSRGGANTEAFF.

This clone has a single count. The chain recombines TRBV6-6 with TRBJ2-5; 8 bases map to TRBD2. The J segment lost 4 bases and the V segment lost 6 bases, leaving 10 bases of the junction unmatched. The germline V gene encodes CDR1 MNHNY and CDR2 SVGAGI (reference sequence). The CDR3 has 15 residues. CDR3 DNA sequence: TGTGCCAGCAGCCCCATAGCGGGGAGGGGAGAGACCCAGTACTTC. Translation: CASSPIAGRGETQYF.

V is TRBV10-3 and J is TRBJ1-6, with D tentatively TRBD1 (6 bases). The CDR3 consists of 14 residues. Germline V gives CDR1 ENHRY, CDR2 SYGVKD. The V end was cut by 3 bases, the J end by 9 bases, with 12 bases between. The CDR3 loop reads CAISDLGGGSPLHF. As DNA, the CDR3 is TGTGCCATCAGTGACCTAGGGGGGGGTTCACCCCTCCACTTT.

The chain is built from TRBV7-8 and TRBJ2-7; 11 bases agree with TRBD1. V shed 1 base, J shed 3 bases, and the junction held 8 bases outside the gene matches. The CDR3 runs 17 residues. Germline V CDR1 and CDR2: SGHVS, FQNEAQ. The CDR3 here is CASSLVSGTGGLYEQYF. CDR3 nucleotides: TGTGCCAGCAGCTTAGTCTCCGGGACAGGGGGACTCTACGAGCAGTACTTC.

CDR3 sequence (DNA): TGTGCCAGCAGCTTAGGTAGTCTAACCTACGAGCAGTACTTC. This codes for CASSLGSLTYEQYF. V and J are TRBV7-9 and TRBJ2-7; D gene uncertain. The CDR3 length is 14 residues. Trimming left V 1 base short and J 2 bases short, with 9 bases between. CDR1 and CDR2 (germline): SEHNR, FQNEAQ (reference sequence).

The CDR3 sequence is CASSLTRVGLAGEGASTDTQYF. The CDR3 DNA is TGTGCCAGCAGTTTAACCCGCGTGGGGCTAGCGGGAGAGGGGGCTAGCACAGATACGCAGTATTTT. V and J are TRBV27 and TRBJ2-3, with 10 positions matching TRBD2. V lost 2 bases, J lost 0 bases, and 20 bases stayed unmatched. This CDR3 contains 22 residues. Germline V gene data show CDR1 as MNHEY and CDR2 as SMNVEV (reference sequence).

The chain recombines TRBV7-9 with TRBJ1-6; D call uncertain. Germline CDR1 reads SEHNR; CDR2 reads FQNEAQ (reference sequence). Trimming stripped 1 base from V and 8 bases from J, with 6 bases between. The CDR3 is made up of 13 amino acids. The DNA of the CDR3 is TGTGCCAGCAGCTTAGACGCGGATTCACCCCTCCACTTT. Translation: CASSLDADSPLHF.

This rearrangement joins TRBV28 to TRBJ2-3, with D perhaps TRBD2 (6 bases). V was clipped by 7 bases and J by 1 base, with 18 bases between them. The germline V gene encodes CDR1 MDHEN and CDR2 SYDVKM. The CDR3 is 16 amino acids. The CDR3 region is CASKVGGAVRTDTQYF. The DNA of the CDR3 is TGTGCCAGCAAAGTCGGGGGAGCGGTGCGCACAGATACGCAGTATTTT.

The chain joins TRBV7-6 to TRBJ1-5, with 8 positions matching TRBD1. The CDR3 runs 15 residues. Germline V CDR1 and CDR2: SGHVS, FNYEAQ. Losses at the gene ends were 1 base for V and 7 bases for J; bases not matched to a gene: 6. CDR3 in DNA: TGTGCCAGCAGCTTAGTCCAGGGGGCTTGGCAGCCCCAGCATTTT. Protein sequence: CASSLVQGAWQPQHF. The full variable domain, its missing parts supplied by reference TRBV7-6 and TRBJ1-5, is GAGVSQSPRYKVTKRGQDVALRCDPISGHVSLYWYRQALGQGPEFLTYFNYEAQQDKSGLPNDRFSAERPEGSISTLTIQRTEQRDSAMYRCASSLVQGAWQPQHFGDGTRLSIL.

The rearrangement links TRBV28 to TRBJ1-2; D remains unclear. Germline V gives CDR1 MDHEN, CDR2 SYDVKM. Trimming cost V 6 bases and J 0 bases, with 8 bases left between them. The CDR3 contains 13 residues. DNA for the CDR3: TGTGCCAGCAGGCAGGATACTAACTATGGCTACACCTTC. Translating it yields CASRQDTNYGYTF.

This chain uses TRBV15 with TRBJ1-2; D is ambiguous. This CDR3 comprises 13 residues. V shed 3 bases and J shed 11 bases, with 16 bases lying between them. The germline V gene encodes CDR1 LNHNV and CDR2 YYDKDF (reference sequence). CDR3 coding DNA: TGTGCCACCAGCAGTCAGCGGGCCATGGGGTACACCTTC. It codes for CATSSQRAMGYTF.

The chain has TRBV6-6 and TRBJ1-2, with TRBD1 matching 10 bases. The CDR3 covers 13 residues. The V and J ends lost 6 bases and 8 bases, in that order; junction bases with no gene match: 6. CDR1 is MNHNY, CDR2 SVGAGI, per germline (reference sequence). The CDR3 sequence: CASSHRDRGGYTF. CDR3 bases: TGTGCCAGCAGCCACCGGGACAGGGGCGGCTACACCTTC.

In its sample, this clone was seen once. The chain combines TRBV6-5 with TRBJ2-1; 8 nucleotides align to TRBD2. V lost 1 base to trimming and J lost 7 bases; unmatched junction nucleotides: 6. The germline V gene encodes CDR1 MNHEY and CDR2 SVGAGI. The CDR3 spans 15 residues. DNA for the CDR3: TGTGCCAGCAGTTACTTTAGCGGGATAGAGAATGAGCAGTTCTTC. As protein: CASSYFSGIENEQFF.

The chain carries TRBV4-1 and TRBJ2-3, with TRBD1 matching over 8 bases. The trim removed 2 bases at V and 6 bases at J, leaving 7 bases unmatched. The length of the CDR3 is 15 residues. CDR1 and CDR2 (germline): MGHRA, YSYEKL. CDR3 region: CASSQIGTGLDTQYF. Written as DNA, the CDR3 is TGCGCCAGCAGCCAAATCGGGACAGGATTGGATACGCAGTATTTT.

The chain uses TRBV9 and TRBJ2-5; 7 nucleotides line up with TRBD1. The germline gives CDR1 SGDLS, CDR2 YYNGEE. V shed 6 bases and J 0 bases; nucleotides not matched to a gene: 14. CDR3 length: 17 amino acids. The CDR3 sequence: CASNDREPDLYQETQYF. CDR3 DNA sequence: TGTGCCAGCAACGACAGGGAGCCAGACCTGTACCAAGAGACCCAGTACTTC.

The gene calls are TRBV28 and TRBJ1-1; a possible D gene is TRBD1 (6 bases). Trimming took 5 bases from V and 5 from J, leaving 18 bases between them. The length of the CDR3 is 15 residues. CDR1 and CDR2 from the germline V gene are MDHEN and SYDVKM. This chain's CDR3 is CASSLTGKLGTEAFF. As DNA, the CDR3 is TGTGCCAGCAGTCTTACAGGGAAGTTGGGAACTGAAGCTTTCTTT.

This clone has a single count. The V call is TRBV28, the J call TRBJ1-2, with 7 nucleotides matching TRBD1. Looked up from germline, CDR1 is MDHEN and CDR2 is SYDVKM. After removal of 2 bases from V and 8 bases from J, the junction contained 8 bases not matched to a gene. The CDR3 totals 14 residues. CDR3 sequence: CASSLTGENLGYTF. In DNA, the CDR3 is TGTGCCAGCAGTTTAACAGGGGAGAATTTGGGCTACACCTTC.

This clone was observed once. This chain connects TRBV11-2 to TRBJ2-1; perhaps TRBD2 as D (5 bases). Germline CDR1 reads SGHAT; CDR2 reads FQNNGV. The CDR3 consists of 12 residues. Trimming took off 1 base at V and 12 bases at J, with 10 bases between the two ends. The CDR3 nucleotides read TGTGCCAGCAGCTTAGCGGGAAGGGTGCAGTTCTTC. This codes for CASSLAGRVQFF.

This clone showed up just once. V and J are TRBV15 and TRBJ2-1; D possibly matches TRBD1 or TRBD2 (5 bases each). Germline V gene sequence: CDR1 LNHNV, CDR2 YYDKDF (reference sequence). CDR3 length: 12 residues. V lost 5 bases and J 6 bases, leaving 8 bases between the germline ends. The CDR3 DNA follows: TGTGCCACCAGCCCGGGGCCCAATGAGCAGTTCTTC. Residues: CATSPGPNEQFF.

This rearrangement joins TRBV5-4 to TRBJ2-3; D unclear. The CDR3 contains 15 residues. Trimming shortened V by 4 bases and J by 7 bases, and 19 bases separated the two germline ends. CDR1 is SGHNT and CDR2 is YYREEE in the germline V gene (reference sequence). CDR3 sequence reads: CASSPEPRLVHTQYF. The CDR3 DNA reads TGTGCCAGCAGCCCCGAACCTAGATTGGTTCATACGCAGTATTTT.

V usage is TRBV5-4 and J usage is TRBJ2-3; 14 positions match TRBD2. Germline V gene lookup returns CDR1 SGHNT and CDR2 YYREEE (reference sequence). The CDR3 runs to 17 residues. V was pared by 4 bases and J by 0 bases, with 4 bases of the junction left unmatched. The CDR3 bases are TGTGCCAGCAGCCGCGGGACTAGCGGGAGTAGCACAGATACGCAGTATTTT. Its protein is CASSRGTSGSSTDTQYF.

The CDR3 spells CASSDINHYEQYF. The CDR3 DNA follows: TGTGCCAGCAGCGATATAAACCACTACGAGCAGTACTTC. The chain joins TRBV14 to TRBJ2-5; the D is unclear. The J call may be mistaken, given a closer DNA end match to TRBJ2-7. The germline CDR1 and CDR2 sequences are SGHDN and FVKESK. The length of the CDR3 is 13 residues.

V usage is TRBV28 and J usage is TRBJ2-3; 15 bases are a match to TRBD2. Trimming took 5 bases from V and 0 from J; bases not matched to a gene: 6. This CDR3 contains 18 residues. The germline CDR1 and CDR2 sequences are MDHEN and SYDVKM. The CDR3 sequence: CASSPRTSGRVSTDTQYF. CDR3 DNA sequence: TGTGCCAGCAGTCCCCGGACTAGCGGGAGGGTCAGCACAGATACGCAGTATTTT.

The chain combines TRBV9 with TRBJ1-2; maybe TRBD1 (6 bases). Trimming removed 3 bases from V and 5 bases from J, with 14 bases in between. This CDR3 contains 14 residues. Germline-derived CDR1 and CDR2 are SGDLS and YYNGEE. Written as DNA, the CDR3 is TGTGCCAGCAGCGCACCCCGGACAGAGTATGGCTACACCTTC. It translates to CASSAPRTEYGYTF.